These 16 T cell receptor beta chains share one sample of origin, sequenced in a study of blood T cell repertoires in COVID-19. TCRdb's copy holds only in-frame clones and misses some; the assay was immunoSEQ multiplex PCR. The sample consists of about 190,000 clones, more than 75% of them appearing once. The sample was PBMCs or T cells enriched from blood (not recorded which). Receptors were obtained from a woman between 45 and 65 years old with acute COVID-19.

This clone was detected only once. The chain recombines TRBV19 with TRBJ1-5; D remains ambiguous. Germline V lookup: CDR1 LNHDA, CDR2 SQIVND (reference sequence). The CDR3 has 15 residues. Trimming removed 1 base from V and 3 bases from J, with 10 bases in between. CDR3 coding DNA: TGTGCCAGTAGTATAGGGCAGTCAAACAATCAGCCCCAGCATTTT. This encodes CASSIGQSNNQPQHF.

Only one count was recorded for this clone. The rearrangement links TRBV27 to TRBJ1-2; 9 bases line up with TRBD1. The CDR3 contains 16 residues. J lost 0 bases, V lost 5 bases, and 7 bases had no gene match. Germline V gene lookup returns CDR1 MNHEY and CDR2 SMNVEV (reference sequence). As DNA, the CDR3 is TGTGCCAGCAGTCCCGGACAGGGGATAGCTAACTATGGCTACACCTTC. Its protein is CASSPGQGIANYGYTF.

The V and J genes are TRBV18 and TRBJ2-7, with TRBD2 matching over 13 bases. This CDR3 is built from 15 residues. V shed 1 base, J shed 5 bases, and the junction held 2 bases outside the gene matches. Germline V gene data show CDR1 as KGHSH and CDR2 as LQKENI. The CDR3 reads CASSPRGTSGDEQYV. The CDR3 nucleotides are TGTGCCAGCTCACCACGGGGGACTAGCGGGGACGAGCAGTACGTC.

The chain's CDR3 is CASSDSAGGGQPQHF. CDR3 nucleotides: TGTGCCAGCAGTGACTCAGCAGGGGGCGGTCAGCCCCAGCATTTT. V usage is TRBV6-4 and J usage is TRBJ1-5; TRBD1 agrees at 8 bases. V lost 0 bases to trimming and J lost 6 bases; unmatched junction nucleotides: 4. This CDR3 contains 15 residues. The germline CDR1 and CDR2 sequences are MRHNA and SNTAGT.

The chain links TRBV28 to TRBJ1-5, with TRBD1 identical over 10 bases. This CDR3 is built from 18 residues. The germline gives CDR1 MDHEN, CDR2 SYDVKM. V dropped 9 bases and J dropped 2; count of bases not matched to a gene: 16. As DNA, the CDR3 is TGTGCCAGTAGGCCGACCCGGACAGGGGGATTTGGCAATCAGCCCCAGCATTTT. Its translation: CASRPTRTGGFGNQPQHF.

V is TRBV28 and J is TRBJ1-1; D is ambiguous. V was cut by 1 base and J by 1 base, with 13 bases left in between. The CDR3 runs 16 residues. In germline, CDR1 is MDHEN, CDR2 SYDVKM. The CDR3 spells CASSLLSQASNTEAFF. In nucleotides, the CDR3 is TGTGCCAGCAGTTTATTAAGCCAGGCGTCGAACACTGAAGCTTTCTTT.

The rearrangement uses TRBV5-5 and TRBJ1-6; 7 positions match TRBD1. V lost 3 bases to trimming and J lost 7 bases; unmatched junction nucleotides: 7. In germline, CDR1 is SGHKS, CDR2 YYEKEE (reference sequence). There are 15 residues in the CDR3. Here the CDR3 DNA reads TGTGCCAGCAGCTGGCGACAGGGCGGGAATTCACCCCTCCACTTT. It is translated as CASSWRQGGNSPLHF.

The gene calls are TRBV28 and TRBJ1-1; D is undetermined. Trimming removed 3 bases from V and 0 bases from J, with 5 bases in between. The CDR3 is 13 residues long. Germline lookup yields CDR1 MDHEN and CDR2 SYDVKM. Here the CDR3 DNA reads TGTGCCAGCAGTTTGGAGATGAACACTGAAGCTTTCTTT. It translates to CASSLEMNTEAFF.

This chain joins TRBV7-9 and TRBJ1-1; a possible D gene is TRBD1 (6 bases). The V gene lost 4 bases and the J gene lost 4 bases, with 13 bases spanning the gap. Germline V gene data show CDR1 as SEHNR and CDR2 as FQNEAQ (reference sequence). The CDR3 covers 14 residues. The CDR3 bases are TGTGCCAGCAGCTCAAGCGGACAGCCCACTGAAGCTTTCTTT. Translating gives CASSSSGQPTEAFF. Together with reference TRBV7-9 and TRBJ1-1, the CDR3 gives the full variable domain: DTGVSQNPRHKITKRGQNVTFRCDPISEHNRLYWYRQTLGQGPEFLTYFQNEAQLEKSRLLSDRFSAERPKGSFSTLEIQRTEQGDSAMYLCASSSSGQPTEAFFGQGTRLTVV.

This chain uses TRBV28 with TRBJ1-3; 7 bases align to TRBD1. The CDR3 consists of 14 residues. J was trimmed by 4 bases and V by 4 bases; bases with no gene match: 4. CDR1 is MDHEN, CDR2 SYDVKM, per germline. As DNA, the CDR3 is TGTGCCAGCAGTTCCGGGACAGCCGGAAACACCATATATTTT. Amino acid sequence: CASSSGTAGNTIYF.

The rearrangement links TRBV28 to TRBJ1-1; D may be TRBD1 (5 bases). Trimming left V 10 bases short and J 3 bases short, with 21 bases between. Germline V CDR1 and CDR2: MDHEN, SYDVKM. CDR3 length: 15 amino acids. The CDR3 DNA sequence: TGTGCCACCTTTAGTCCGCGGGGGGGGTACACTGAAGCTTTCTTT. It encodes CATFSPRGGYTEAFF.

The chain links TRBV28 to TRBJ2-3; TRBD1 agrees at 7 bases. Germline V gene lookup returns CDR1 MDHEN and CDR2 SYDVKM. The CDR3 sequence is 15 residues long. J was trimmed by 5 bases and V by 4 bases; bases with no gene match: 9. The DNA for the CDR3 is TGTGCCAGCAGTTCATCGACAGGGAGAGGAGATACGCAGTATTTT. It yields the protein CASSSSTGRGDTQYF.

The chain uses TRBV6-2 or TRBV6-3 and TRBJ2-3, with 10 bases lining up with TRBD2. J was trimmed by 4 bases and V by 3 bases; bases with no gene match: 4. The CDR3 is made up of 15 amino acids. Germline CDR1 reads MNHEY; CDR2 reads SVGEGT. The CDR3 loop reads CASSYLSGGADTQYF. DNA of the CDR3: TGTGCCAGCAGTTATTTGAGCGGGGGGGCAGATACGCAGTATTTT.

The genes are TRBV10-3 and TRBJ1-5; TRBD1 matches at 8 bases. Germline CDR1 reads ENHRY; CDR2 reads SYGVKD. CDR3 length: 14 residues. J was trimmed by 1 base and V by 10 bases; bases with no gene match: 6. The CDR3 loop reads CATGQGMSNQPQHF. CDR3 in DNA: TGTGCCACTGGACAGGGTATGAGCAATCAGCCCCAGCATTTT.

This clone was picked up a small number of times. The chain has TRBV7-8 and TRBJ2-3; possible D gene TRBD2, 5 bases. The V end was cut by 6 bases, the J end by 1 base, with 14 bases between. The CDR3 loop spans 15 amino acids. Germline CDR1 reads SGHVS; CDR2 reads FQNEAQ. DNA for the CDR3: TGTGCCAGCAGTAGAAGGACTCTGGGCACAGATACGCAGTATTTT. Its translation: CASSRRTLGTDTQYF.

The chain's CDR3 is CAISTDITYGYTF. The CDR3 nucleotides read TGTGCCATATCGACAGATATAACTTATGGCTACACCTTC. The rearrangement uses TRBV28 and TRBJ1-2, with a tentative D call TRBD1 (5 bases). The V gene's germline CDR1 is MDHEN and CDR2 SYDVKM. This CDR3 region has 13 residues. V gave up 10 bases and J gave up 5 bases, with 17 bases separating them.